What follows is one T cell receptor beta chain and its context. Antigen specificity is unknown. A much larger clone lies one base from this, so it may be a read error. Naive CD8 T cells underwent sorting with the CD8+CD4-CCR7+CD45RA+ definition. The CDR3 is made up of 15 amino acids. Germline V lookup: CDR1 SQVTM, CDR2 ANQGSEA. The data derive from a study of molecular identifiers for immune sequencing clone quantification. Study results and caveats: Effector cells kept over 99% of their molecules in clones above 20 RNA copies, while naive cells kept under 1% there.

One entry per CDR3 protein results from TCRdb running MiXCR on the PCR reads. The sample gives 350,000 or so distinct CDR3 sequences, 20% to 25% of which show up once; 0.81% is in the top ten. The clonotype comes from a human donor in good health. Some libraries in this study had Jurkat cell RNA spiked in. The rearrangement links TRBV29-1 to TRBJ1-3; no definite D call. Specimen: naive CD8+ T cells from blood, with Jurkat cell RNA spiked in. Stated subset: FACS-sorted CD8+CD4-CCR7+CD45RA+ naive T cells. For the CDR3, the DNA is TGCAGCGTTCCGGGTCCGGGTCTCTCTGGAAACACCATGTATTTT. As protein: CSVPGPGLSGNTMYF.